This entry concerns a single T cell receptor beta chain. The data were taken from a study of blood T cell repertoires in COVID-19. This CDR3 spans 16 amino acids. The trim removed 4 bases at V and 3 bases at J, leaving 9 bases unmatched. Looked up from germline, CDR1 is SGHVS and CDR2 is FQNEAQ. Clones were sequenced by immunoSEQ multiplex PCR, and TCRdb holds only the in-frame ones, with some missing. The profile shows tens of thousands of clones, 80% to 90% of them singletons. J is TRBJ1-5 and V is TRBV7-8; 7 bases fit TRBD1. This receptor was obtained from a human donor in a cohort sampled during active COVID-19. The source material was peripheral blood. This CDR3 reads CASSSPGQRFNQPQHF. In DNA, the CDR3 is TGTGCCAGCAGCTCACCGGGACAGCGATTCAATCAGCCCCAGCATTTT. Full variable domain (missing parts from reference TRBV7-8 and TRBJ1-5): GAGVSQSPRYKVAKRGQDVALRCDPISGHVSLFWYQQALGQGPEFLTYFQNEAQLDKSGLPSDRFFAERPEGSVSTLKIQRTQQEDSAVYLCASSSPGQRFNQPQHFGDGTRLSIL.